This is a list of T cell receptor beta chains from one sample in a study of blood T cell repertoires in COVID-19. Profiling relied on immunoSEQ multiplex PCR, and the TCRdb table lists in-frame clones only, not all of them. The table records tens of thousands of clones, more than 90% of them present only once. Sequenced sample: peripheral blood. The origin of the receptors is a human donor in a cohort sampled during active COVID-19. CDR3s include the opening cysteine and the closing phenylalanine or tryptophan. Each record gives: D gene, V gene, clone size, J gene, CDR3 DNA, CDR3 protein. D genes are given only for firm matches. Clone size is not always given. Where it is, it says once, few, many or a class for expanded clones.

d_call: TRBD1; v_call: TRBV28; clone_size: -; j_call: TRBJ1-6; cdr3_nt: TGTGCCAGCAGTCCACTCACAGGGGCGAATAATTCACCCCTCCACTTT; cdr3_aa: CASSPLTGANNSPLHF
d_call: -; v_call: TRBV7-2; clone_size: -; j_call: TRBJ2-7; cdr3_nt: TGTGCCAGCAGCTTGCAGGGGGCGGCTAGCGGCTACGAGCAGTACTTC; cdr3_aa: CASSLQGAASGYEQYF
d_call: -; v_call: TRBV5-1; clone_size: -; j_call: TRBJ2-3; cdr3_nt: TGCGCCAGCAGCGGTACAGACCGGACAGATACGCAGTATTTT; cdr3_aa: CASSGTDRTDTQYF
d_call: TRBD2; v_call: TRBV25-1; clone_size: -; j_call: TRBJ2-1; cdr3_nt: TGTGCCAGCATCTTGGGCGGGGGATCCTACAATGAGCAGTTCTTC; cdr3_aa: CASILGGGSYNEQFF
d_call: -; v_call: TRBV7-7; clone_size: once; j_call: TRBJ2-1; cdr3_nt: TGTGCTAGCAGCCCAGGAGTCCCGGGAAATGAGCAGTTCTTC; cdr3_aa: CASSPGVPGNEQFF
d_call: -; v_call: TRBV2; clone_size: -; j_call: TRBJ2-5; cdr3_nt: TGTGCCAGCAGTGGTGGGACGGGGACAAGGGAGACCCAGTACTTC; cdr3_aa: CASSGGTGTRETQYF
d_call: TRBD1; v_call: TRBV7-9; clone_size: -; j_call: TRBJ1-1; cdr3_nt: TGTGCCAGCAGCTCCCGGGACAGGGCATTCGCTGAAGCTTTCTTT; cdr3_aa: CASSSRDRAFAEAFF
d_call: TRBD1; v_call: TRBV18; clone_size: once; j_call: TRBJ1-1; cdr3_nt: TGTGCCAGCTCACCAAGCAGACAGGGGTGGAACACTGAAGCTTTCTTT; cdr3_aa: CASSPSRQGWNTEAFF
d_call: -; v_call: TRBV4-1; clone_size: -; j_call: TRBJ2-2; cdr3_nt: TGCGCCAGCAGCCAAGGACGGAGGATGGCACCCGGGGAGCTGTTTTTT; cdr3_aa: CASSQGRRMAPGELFF
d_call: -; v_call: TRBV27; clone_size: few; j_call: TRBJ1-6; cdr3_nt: TGTGCCAGCAGTTTATCGAGTTCGGGTTACCTTTCACCCCTCCACTTT; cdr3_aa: CASSLSSSGYLSPLHF
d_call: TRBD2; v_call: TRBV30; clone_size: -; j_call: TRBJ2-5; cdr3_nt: TGTGCCTGGAACCTGGGACTAGCGGTTCCAGGGACCCAGTACTTC; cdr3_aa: CAWNLGLAVPGTQYF
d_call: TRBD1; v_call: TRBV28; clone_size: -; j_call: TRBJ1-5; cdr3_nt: TGTGCCAGCAGCAATAGGGACAGGGGGTTTCAGCCCCAGCATTTT; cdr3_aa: CASSNRDRGFQPQHF
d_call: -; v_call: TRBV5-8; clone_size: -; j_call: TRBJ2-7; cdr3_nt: TGTGCCAGCAGCTTGTCGCCTACCTACGAGCAGTACTTC; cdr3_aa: CASSLSPTYEQYF
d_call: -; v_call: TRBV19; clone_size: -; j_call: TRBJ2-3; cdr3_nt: TGTGCCAGTAGTATAGTAGGCGGCGGGACGAGCACAGATACGCAGTATTTT; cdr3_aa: CASSIVGGGTSTDTQYF